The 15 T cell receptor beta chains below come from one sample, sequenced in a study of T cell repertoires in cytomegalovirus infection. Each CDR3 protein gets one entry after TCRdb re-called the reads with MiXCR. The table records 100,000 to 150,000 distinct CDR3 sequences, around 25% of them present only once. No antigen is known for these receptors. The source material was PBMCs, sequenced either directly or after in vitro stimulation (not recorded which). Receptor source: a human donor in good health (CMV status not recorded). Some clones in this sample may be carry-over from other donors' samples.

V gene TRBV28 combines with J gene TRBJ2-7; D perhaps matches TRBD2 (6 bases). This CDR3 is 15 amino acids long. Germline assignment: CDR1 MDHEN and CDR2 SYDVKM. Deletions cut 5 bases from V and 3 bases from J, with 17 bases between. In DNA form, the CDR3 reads TGTGCCAGCAGTCGCCCGTTGGGCGGGATCTACGAGCAGTACTTC. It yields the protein CASSRPLGGIYEQYF.

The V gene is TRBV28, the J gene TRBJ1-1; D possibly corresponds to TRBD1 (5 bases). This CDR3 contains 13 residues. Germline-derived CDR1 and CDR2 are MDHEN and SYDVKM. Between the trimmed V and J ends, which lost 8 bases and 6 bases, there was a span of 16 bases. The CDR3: CASALGAGPEAFF. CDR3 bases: TGTGCCAGCGCCCTAGGCGCAGGGCCTGAAGCTTTCTTT.

The CDR3 sequence: CSVDPRAGGTDEQFF. The CDR3 coding sequence is TGCAGCGTTGACCCAAGGGCAGGGGGTACGGATGAGCAGTTCTTC. V usage is TRBV29-1 and J usage is TRBJ2-1, with 7 bases aligning to TRBD1. This CDR3 contains 15 residues. The germline CDR1 and CDR2 sequences are SQVTM and ANQGSEA. With 3 bases clipped from V and 8 bases from J, the junction kept 13 bases outside the gene matches.

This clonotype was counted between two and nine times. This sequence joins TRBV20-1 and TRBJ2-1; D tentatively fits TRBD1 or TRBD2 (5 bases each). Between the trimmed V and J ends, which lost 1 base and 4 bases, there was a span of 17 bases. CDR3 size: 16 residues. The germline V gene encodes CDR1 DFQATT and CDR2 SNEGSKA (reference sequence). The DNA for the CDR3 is TGCAGTGCTAGAGGGTCCGGGACGCGGTCGTACAATGAGCAGTTCTTC. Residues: CSARGSGTRSYNEQFF.

The CDR3 sequence: CASSSPGQLVTEAFF. In nucleotides, the CDR3 is TGTGCCAGCAGCTCACCCGGACAGTTGGTCACTGAAGCTTTCTTT. V and J are TRBV5-4 and TRBJ1-1; possible D gene TRBD1, 6 bases. Trimming shortened V by 3 bases and J by 4 bases, and 16 bases separated the two germline ends. The germline V gene has CDR1 SGHNT and CDR2 YYREEE (reference sequence). The CDR3 consists of 15 residues.

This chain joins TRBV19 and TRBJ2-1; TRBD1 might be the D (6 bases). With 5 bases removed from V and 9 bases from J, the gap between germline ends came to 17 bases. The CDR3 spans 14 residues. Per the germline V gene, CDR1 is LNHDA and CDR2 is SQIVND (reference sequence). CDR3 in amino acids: CASSVQGSLIEQFF. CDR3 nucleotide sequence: TGTGCCAGTAGTGTACAGGGTTCCCTAATTGAGCAGTTCTTC.

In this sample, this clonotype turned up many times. CDR3 bases: TGTGCCAGCAGCTTTACGGGAGGAGAAACAGATACGCAGTATTTT. This sequence encodes CASSFTGGETDTQYF. The V and J genes are TRBV7-2 and TRBJ2-3; 7 bases fit TRBD2. Germline V gene sequence: CDR1 SGHTA, CDR2 FQGNSA. V lost 3 bases and J lost 3; bases outside the gene matches: 6. The CDR3 is 15 residues long.

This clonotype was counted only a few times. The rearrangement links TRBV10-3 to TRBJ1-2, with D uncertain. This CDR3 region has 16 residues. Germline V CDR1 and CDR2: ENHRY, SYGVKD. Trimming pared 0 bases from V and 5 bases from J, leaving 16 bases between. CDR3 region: CAISESVRAESYGYTF. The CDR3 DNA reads TGTGCCATCAGTGAGTCAGTACGGGCAGAGAGTTATGGCTACACCTTC.

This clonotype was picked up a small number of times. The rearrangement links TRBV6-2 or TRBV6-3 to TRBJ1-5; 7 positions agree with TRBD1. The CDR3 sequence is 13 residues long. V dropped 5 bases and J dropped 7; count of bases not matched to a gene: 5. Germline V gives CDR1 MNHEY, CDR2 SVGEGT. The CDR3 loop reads CASSANRGQPQHF. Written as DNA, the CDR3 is TGTGCCAGCAGTGCGAACAGGGGACAGCCCCAGCATTTT.

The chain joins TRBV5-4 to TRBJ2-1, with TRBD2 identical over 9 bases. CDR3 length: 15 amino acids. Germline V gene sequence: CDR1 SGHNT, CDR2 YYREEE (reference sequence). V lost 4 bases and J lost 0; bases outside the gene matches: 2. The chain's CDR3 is CASSRAGGSYNEQFF. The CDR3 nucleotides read TGTGCCAGCAGCCGAGCGGGAGGCTCCTACAATGAGCAGTTCTTC.

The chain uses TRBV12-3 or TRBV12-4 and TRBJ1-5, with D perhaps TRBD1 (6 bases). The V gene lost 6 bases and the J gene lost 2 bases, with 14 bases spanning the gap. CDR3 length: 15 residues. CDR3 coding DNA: TGTGCCAGCAGCAATCAGGGGCGGGGCAATCAGCCCCAGCATTTT. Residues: CASSNQGRGNQPQHF.

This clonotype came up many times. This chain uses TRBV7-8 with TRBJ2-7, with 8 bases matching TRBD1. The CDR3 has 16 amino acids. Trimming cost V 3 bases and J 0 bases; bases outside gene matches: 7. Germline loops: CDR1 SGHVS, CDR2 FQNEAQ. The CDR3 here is CASSFGGQGFSYEQYF. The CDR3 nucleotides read TGTGCCAGCAGCTTCGGCGGACAGGGCTTCTCCTACGAGCAGTACTTC.

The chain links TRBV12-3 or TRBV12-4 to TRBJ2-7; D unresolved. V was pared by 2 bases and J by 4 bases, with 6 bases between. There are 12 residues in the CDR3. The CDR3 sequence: CASSLLGYEQYV. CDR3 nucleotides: TGTGCCAGCAGTTTATTGGGGTACGAGCAGTACGTC.

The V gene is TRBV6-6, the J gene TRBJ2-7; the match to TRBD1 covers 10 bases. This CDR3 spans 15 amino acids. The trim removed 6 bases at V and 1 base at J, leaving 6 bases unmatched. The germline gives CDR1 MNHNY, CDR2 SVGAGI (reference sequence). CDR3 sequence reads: CASSPGDRGSYEQYV. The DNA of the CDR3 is TGTGCCAGCAGCCCCGGGGACAGGGGATCCTACGAGCAGTACGTC.

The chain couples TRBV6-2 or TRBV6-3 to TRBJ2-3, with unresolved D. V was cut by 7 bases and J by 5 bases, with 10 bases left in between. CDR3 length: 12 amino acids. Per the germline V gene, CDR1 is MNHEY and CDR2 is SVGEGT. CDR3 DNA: TGTGCCAGCACCCCGACGGGAGATACGCAGTATTTT. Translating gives CASTPTGDTQYF.